The subject of this entry is one TCR beta chain. Its target is unknown. This sample is drawn from a study of T cell responses to AZD1222 COVID-19 vaccine. General study findings and limits: Once two AZD1222 doses were given, Spike-specific TCR breadth and depth went up. The CD4 TCRs associated with vaccination extended across spike and predominated at 160-218 and 743-854. AZD1222 recipients seropositive at baseline numbered only five to seven.

Germline CDR1 MNHEY, CDR2 SVGEGT. The V end lost 4 bases, the J end lost 5 bases, and 15 bases lay between the germline ends. There are 14 residues in the CDR3. This table comes from immunoSEQ multiplex PCR, and its TCRdb copy is limited to in-frame clones, with some not included. The sample has 150,000 to 180,000 clones, about 86% seen once. This specimen was peripheral blood, taken on day 0 of MenACWY control vaccination. V is TRBV6-2 or TRBV6-3 and J is TRBJ2-7; D is perhaps TRBD2 (5 bases). This TCR was sampled from an adult in good health. CDR3 DNA: TGTGCCAGCAGTTTCCCTCGGAGGAGTGACGAGCAGTACTTC. Amino acid sequence: CASSFPRRSDEQYF.